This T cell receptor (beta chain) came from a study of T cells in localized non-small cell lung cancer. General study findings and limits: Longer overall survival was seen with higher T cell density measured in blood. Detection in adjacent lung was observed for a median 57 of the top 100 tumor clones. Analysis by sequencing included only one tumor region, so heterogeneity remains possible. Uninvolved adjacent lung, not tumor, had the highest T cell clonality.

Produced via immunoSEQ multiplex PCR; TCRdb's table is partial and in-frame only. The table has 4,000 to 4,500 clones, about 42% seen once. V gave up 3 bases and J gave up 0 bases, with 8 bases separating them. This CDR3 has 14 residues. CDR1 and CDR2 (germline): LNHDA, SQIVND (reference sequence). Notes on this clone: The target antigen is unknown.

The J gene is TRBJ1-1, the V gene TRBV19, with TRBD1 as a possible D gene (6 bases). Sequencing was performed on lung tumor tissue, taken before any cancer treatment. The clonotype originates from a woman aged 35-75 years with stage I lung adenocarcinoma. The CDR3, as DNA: TGTGCCAGTAGTATCCGACAGGTGAACACTGAAGCTTTCTTT. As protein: CASSIRQVNTEAFF.